Below, one T cell receptor beta chain is given with its context. The record originates from a study of Graves' ophthalmopathy and Graves' hyperthyroidism. Study summary: The blood sample was drawn at first diagnosis and before any treatment.

The CDR3 totals 16 residues. Germline V lookup: CDR1 MGHDK, CDR2 SYGVNS. V was trimmed by 5 bases and J by 8 bases, leaving 21 bases between them. RNA transcripts provided the template for amplifying TCR beta CDR3 regions. Following a first-round RT-PCR that used HTBI primers, a second-round multiplex PCR was carried out. TCRdb called the multiplex PCR reads again in MiXCR, with one record for every CDR3 protein. The sample includes approximately 700,000 distinct CDR3 sequences, just over 40% of them seen just once. The chain joins TRBV25-1 to TRBJ1-4; D remains unclear. Sequencing was performed on peripheral blood. This sequence was found in an adult man with Graves' ophthalmopathy. This CDR3 reads CASSYSSVRPREKLFF. The CDR3 DNA follows: TGTGCCAGCAGTTACTCAAGTGTGCGGCCCCGGGAAAAACTGTTTTTT.